A single sample gave rise to the 24 T cell receptor beta chains below, sequenced in a study of blood T cell repertoires in COVID-19. TCRdb's copy holds only in-frame clones and misses some; the assay was immunoSEQ multiplex PCR. The sample consists of about 180,000 clones, around 85% of them appearing once. Sequencing was carried out using peripheral blood. Receptors were obtained from a person aged 70 to 80 with COVID-19, enrolled during active disease.

This clone appeared a few times. The chain recombines TRBV5-8 with TRBJ2-3; D perhaps matches TRBD1 (5 bases). The germline V and J ends were trimmed by 0 bases and 2 bases, with 16 bases remaining between them. The CDR3 totals 17 residues. Germline CDR1 is SGHTS and CDR2 is YDEGEE. The CDR3 protein is CASSLAQGLSYTDTQYF. CDR3 coding DNA: TGTGCCAGCAGCTTGGCGCAGGGTCTCTCCTACACAGATACGCAGTATTTT. The full variable domain, in which reference TRBV5-8 and TRBJ2-3 provide the parts outside the CDR3, is EAGVTQSPTHLIKTRGQQATLRCSPISGHTSVYWYQQALGLGLQFLLWYDEGEERNRGNFPPRFSGRQFPNYSSELNVNALELEDSALYLCASSLAQGLSYTDTQYFGPGTRLTVL.

The chain employs TRBV11-2 and TRBJ2-3; 11 positions match TRBD2. Per the germline V gene, CDR1 is SGHAT and CDR2 is FQNNGV. The ends lost 5 bases at V and 1 base at J; junction bases unmatched: 8. CDR3 size: 17 residues. CDR3 sequence: CASSPGTSGQGTDTQYF. CDR3 nucleotides: TGTGCCAGCAGCCCCGGGACTAGCGGCCAAGGCACAGATACGCAGTATTTT.

In its sample, this clone was seen a few times. V gene TRBV28 combines with J gene TRBJ2-1, with TRBD2 identical over 7 bases. The CDR3 extends over 15 amino acids. Germline lookup yields CDR1 MDHEN and CDR2 SYDVKM. The V and J ends lost 4 bases and 9 bases, in that order; junction bases with no gene match: 12. CDR3 in amino acids: CASSSGLRAPSEQFF. CDR3 bases: TGTGCCAGCAGTTCGGGACTAAGGGCCCCCAGTGAGCAGTTCTTC.

This clone was recorded a few times. J is TRBJ1-2 and V is TRBV28; D gene unclear. The V gene lost 2 bases and the J gene lost 0 bases, with 13 bases spanning the gap. Germline V gene lookup returns CDR1 MDHEN and CDR2 SYDVKM. The CDR3 is 16 residues long. CDR3 sequence: CASSLVETPTNYGYTF. The DNA of the CDR3 is TGTGCCAGCAGTTTAGTTGAGACACCTACTAACTATGGCTACACCTTC.

The chain has TRBV2 and TRBJ2-7; D is possibly TRBD2 (5 bases). V dropped 6 bases and J dropped 7 bases, with 19 bases sitting between them. The CDR3 loop spans 14 amino acids. The germline gives CDR1 SNHLY, CDR2 FYNNEI. The CDR3 loop reads CASRSGPIMGEQYF. The CDR3 coding sequence is TGTGCCAGCAGGAGCGGACCTATTATGGGAGAGCAGTACTTC.

V usage is TRBV21-1 and J usage is TRBJ1-5; TRBD1 reflects the table's D call only, with no check against the DNA. TRBV21-1 counts as a pseudogene. The CDR3 contains 17 residues. The CDR3 is CASSGTAGTGSNQPQHF. CDR3 DNA sequence: TGTGCCAGCAGCGGAACCGCCGGGACAGGTAGCAATCAGCCCCAGCATTTT.

The chain employs TRBV5-4 and TRBJ1-4; a weak D match, TRBD1 (6 bases). This CDR3 has 14 amino acids. The germline CDR1 and CDR2 sequences are SGHNT and YYREEE (reference sequence). Trimming removed 4 bases from V and 6 bases from J, with 13 bases in between. CDR3 sequence reads: CASSDGGRDEKLFF. The CDR3, as DNA: TGTGCCAGCAGCGACGGGGGGCGGGATGAAAAACTGTTTTTT.

The CDR3 protein is CASGGTSGHNEQFF. CDR3 bases: TGTGCCAGCGGCGGGACTAGCGGACACAATGAGCAGTTCTTC. The chain carries TRBV28 and TRBJ2-1, with 11 bases aligning to TRBD2. The CDR3 has 14 amino acids. CDR1 is MDHEN, CDR2 SYDVKM, per germline. Trimming removed 8 bases from V and 5 bases from J; junction bases left unmatched: 5.

The J gene is TRBJ1-2, the V gene TRBV30; TRBD1 matches 9 bases. The CDR3 spans 13 residues. V shed 4 bases, J shed 4 bases, and the junction held 4 bases outside the gene matches. CDR1 GTSNPN and CDR2 SVGIG come from the germline V gene (reference sequence). The CDR3 protein is CAWKGQGPYGYTF. The DNA of the CDR3 is TGTGCCTGGAAGGGACAGGGTCCCTATGGCTACACCTTC.

Regarding this clone: The final CDR3 position lacks the conserved phenylalanine or tryptophan, pointing to a likely read error. The DNA is left out, because the CDR3 cannot be placed on it with certainty; the CDR3 is given as TCRdb lists it. The rearrangement joins TRBV2 to TRBJ1-3; the DNA was not compared with TRBD1, the D call given in the table. Inclusive of both ends, the CDR3 amounts to 11 amino acids. Germline loops: CDR1 SNHLY, CDR2 FYNNEI. This chain's CDR3 is CASRGGGADRN.

This clone was counted only a few times. The chain carries TRBV27 and TRBJ2-5; D perhaps matches TRBD2 (6 bases). Between the trimmed V and J ends, which lost 6 bases and 3 bases, there was a span of 26 bases. CDR1 is MNHEY, CDR2 SMNVEV, per germline (reference sequence). The CDR3 is made up of 18 amino acids. The CDR3 sequence is CASSLTWEAHSTKETQYF. The DNA for the CDR3 is TGTGCCAGCAGCCTCACTTGGGAGGCCCACTCGACAAAAGAGACCCAGTACTTC.

This sequence joins TRBV5-1 and TRBJ2-1; 7 nucleotides agree with TRBD2. Germline values: CDR1 SGHRS, CDR2 YFSETQ. There are 15 residues in the CDR3. J gave up 7 bases and V 4 bases, and 11 bases lay outside the gene matches. Written as DNA, the CDR3 is TGCGCCAGCAGCCTGGCGGGGGAGGGCCTTAATGAGCAGTTCTTC. Its protein product is CASSLAGEGLNEQFF. The full variable domain, completed using reference TRBV5-1 and TRBJ2-1, is KAGVTQTPRYLIKTRGQQVTLSCSPISGHRSVSWYQQTPGQGLQFLFEYFSETQRNKGNFPGRFSGRQFSNSRSEMNVSTLELGDSALYLCASSLAGEGLNEQFFGPGTRLTVL.

This rearrangement joins TRBV19 to TRBJ2-7; 7 bases align to TRBD2. Germline V lookup: CDR1 LNHDA, CDR2 SQIVND (reference sequence). CDR3 length: 15 amino acids. J gave up 0 bases and V 5 bases, and 7 bases lay outside the gene matches. The CDR3 region has the DNA TGTGCCAGTAGTCTCATGGCGGGGGACTCCTACGAGCAGTACTTC. Translation: CASSLMAGDSYEQYF.

The genes are TRBV5-5 and TRBJ1-4, with TRBD1 as a possible D gene (6 bases). Per germline, CDR1 SGHKS and CDR2 YYEKEE (reference sequence). Trimming pared 1 base from V and 6 bases from J, leaving 7 bases between. The CDR3 runs to 13 residues. CDR3 sequence reads: CASSLKGDEKLFF. DNA for the CDR3: TGTGCCAGCAGCTTGAAGGGGGATGAAAAACTGTTTTTT.

The chain recombines TRBV21-1 with TRBJ1-4; TRBD1 was called by the table and not checked on the DNA. TRBV21-1 constitutes a pseudogene. The CDR3 has 15 amino acids. The DNA of the CDR3 is TGTGCCAGCACCCACTACGACAGAGTAGATGAAAAACTGTTTTTT. Its protein is CASTHYDRVDEKLFF.

This clone was observed a single time. The rearrangement joins TRBV6-5 to TRBJ2-1; 14 nucleotides agree with TRBD2. The CDR3 spans 15 residues. The ends lost 2 bases at V and 7 bases at J; junction bases unmatched: 1. Germline CDR1 is MNHEY and CDR2 is SVGAGI. The DNA of the CDR3 is TGTGCCAGCAGTTACGGGACTAGCGGGAGTAATGAGCAGTTCTTC. As protein: CASSYGTSGSNEQFF.

This clone has a handful of counts. The chain uses TRBV25-1 and TRBJ1-2; the D gene is possibly TRBD1 (5 bases). Germline assignment: CDR1 MGHDK and CDR2 SYGVNS. The CDR3 spans 13 residues. Between the trimmed V and J ends, which lost 2 bases and 8 bases, there was a span of 12 bases. The CDR3, as DNA: TGTGCCAGCAGTGAAAGAAAGCGGGACGGCTACACCTTC. This sequence encodes CASSERKRDGYTF.

The rearrangement links TRBV7-2 to TRBJ1-1; the match to TRBD1 covers 7 bases. Germline CDR1 reads SGHTA; CDR2 reads FQGNSA. The V gene end was trimmed by 2 bases and the J gene end by 4 bases; junction bases not matched to a gene: 4. The CDR3 is 14 residues long. CDR3 sequence reads: CASSLRGLGTEAFF. The CDR3 region has the DNA TGTGCCAGCAGCTTAAGGGGGCTTGGCACTGAAGCTTTCTTT. Complete variable domain (other parts from reference TRBV7-2 and TRBJ1-1): GAGVSQSPSNKVTEKGKDVELRCDPISGHTALYWYRQSLGQGLEFLIYFQGNSAPDKSGLPSDRFSAERTGGSVSTLTIQRTQQEDSAVYLCASSLRGLGTEAFFGQGTRLTVV.

The chain joins TRBV18 to TRBJ2-7; possibly TRBD2 for D (5 bases). The CDR3 is made up of 16 amino acids. The V end lost 2 bases, the J end lost 2 bases, and 16 bases lay between the germline ends. Germline CDR1 and CDR2: KGHSH and LQKENI. The CDR3 DNA follows: TGTGCCAGCTCACCAGCTACTCCCGGGGAAACCTACGAGCAGTACTTC. It specifies CASSPATPGETYEQYF.

This clone was recorded once. The chain has TRBV7-8 and TRBJ1-2, with TRBD1 matching 12 bases. The CDR3 runs to 16 residues. V was clipped by 4 bases and J by 4 bases; unmatched bases: 7. The germline gives CDR1 SGHVS, CDR2 FQNEAQ. The CDR3 spells CASSYPGQGAGYGYTF. The CDR3 coding sequence is TGTGCCAGCAGCTACCCGGGACAGGGGGCGGGCTATGGCTACACCTTC.

This clone was seen repeatedly, ten times or more. CDR3 amino acids: CSVAGTPDRGREQYF. CDR3 nucleotide sequence: TGCAGCGTCGCCGGGACACCCGACCGGGGTCGAGAGCAGTACTTC. The V call is TRBV29-1, the J call TRBJ2-7; weak D call: TRBD1 (6 bases). Deletions cut 6 bases from V and 7 bases from J, with 25 bases between. The CDR3 is 15 amino acids. CDR1 SQVTM and CDR2 ANQGSEA come from the germline V gene.

V gene TRBV5-1 combines with J gene TRBJ2-1, with 7 positions matching TRBD2. Trimming at V came to 1 base and at J to 6 bases, leaving 7 bases not matched to a gene. Germline V lookup: CDR1 SGHRS, CDR2 YFSETQ. This CDR3 is 15 amino acids long. The CDR3 is CASSLLGGAGNEQFF. The CDR3 coding sequence is TGCGCCAGCAGCTTGCTGGGAGGGGCCGGCAATGAGCAGTTCTTC.

The V gene is TRBV19, the J gene TRBJ2-7; 7 bases align to TRBD2. This CDR3 is built from 13 residues. Trimming took 4 bases from V and 7 from J; bases not matched to a gene: 7. The germline V gene encodes CDR1 LNHDA and CDR2 SQIVND (reference sequence). CDR3 DNA sequence: TGTGCCAGTAGTACGGGGAGGGGCGGTGAGCAGTACTTC. It translates to CASSTGRGGEQYF.

The gene calls are TRBV14 and TRBJ2-5; 10 bases map to TRBD2. Germline V gene sequence: CDR1 SGHDN, CDR2 FVKESK. Trimming at V came to 1 base and at J to 4 bases, leaving 12 bases not matched to a gene. The CDR3 runs to 18 residues. This CDR3 reads CASSQALAGVVLAETQYF. CDR3 nucleotides: TGTGCCAGCAGCCAAGCGCTAGCGGGAGTGGTACTGGCAGAGACCCAGTACTTC. The full variable domain, rest sourced from reference TRBV14 and TRBJ2-5, is EAGVTQFPSHSVIEKGQTVTLRCDPISGHDNLYWYRRVMGKEIKFLLHFVKESKQDESGMPNNRFLAERTGGTYSTLKVQPAELEDSGVYFCASSQALAGVVLAETQYFGPGTRLLVL.